Listed below are T cell receptor beta chains from one sample, sequenced in a study of CD8 T cells in ankylosing spondylitis. In TCRdb, the 5' RACE reads were re-called with MiXCR into one record per CDR3 protein. The table records roughly 170,000 distinct CDR3 sequences, around a tenth of them present only once. Sequencing input: blood, either unsorted or a sorted T cell fraction (not recorded which). The receptor source for this set is a female donor with ankylosing spondylitis or in good health (not recorded which). The CDR3 runs from the conserved cysteine through the conserved F or W. The D gene is left open where the match is weak. Size tells how often a clone was seen (once, few, many) or the class of an expanded clone, and some rows leave it out.

d_gene	j_gene	abundance	v_gene	CDR3nt	CDR3aa
NA	TRBJ2-7	many	TRBV12-5	TGTGCTAGTGGTCAAATCAAGGGTACATACTACGAGCAGTACTTC	CASGQIKGTYYEQYF
NA	TRBJ2-7	NA	TRBV6-1	TGTGCCAGCAGTGGAGGGACCGCGGGCTTCTACGAGCAGTACTTC	CASSGGTAGFYEQYF
NA	TRBJ1-1	NA	TRBV28	TGTGCCAGCACCCCGGTAGGGTCTGAAGCTTTCTTT	CASTPVGSEAFF
NA	TRBJ2-7	NA	TRBV15	TGTGCCACCAGGGAGACTTCGAGCTCCTACGAGCAGTACTTC	CATRETSSSYEQYF
TRBD1	TRBJ2-5	NA	TRBV12-3/TRBV12-4	TGTGCCAGCAGTGCCGGGACAGGTTTGCAAGAGACCCAGTACTTC	CASSAGTGLQETQYF
NA	TRBJ1-5	NA	TRBV6-2/TRBV6-3	TGTGCCAGCAGTTACTCTGGACAGCCCAATAGCAATCAGCCCCAGCATTTT	CASSYSGQPNSNQPQHF
NA	TRBJ2-1	NA	TRBV2	TGTGCCAGCACCGCAGGTGAGCAGTTCTTC	CASTAGEQFF
TRBD1	TRBJ2-7	NA	TRBV4-3	TGCGCCAGCAGCCAAGATTTTTTGGGACAGGGCTACGAGCAGTACTTC	CASSQDFLGQGYEQYF
NA	TRBJ2-1	few	TRBV6-5	TGTGCCAGCAGCTTAGGGGGGGACGGACACTACAATGAGCAGTTCTTC	CASSLGGDGHYNEQFF
NA	TRBJ1-6	few	TRBV27	TGTGCCAGCAGTTTCGGGTTGGATAATTCACCCCTCCACTTT	CASSFGLDNSPLHF
TRBD2	TRBJ2-1	NA	TRBV7-9	TGTGCCAGCAAGATAGCGGGAGAGCCCAATGAGCAGTTCTTC	CASKIAGEPNEQFF
NA	TRBJ1-3	few	TRBV9	TGTGCCAGCAGCGCGGACGTAATTACGGGAAACACCATATATTTT	CASSADVITGNTIYF
TRBD2	TRBJ2-1	few	TRBV24-1	TGTGCCACCAGTGATGCTAGCGGGGATACCTACAATGAGCAGTTCTTC	CATSDASGDTYNEQFF
TRBD1	TRBJ1-1	few	TRBV7-9	TGTGCCAGCAGCTCGGGACAGGGGATCTCTGAAGCTTTCTTT	CASSSGQGISEAFF
NA	TRBJ2-7	many	TRBV5-5	TGTGCCAGCAGCACTAACCTGGGTATTACCTCCTACGAGCAGTACTTC	CASSTNLGITSYEQYF
NA	TRBJ2-1	NA	TRBV7-9	TGTGCCAGCAGCTTAGAATGGCCGGAGGGCGAGCAGTTCTTC	CASSLEWPEGEQFF
NA	TRBJ2-2	many	TRBV24-1	TGTGCCACCAGTGCAGGGACGTCGAACACCGGGGAGCTGTTTTTT	CATSAGTSNTGELFF
TRBD1	TRBJ1-2	few	TRBV6-1	TGTGCCAGCACCCCTACCCGGACTGGGACAGGGGGCGACTATGGCTACACCTTC	CASTPTRTGTGGDYGYTF
NA	TRBJ2-6	few	TRBV4-3	TGCGCCAGCAGCCAATCGGCATTCAGTCTCTCTGGGGCCAACGTCCTGACTTTC	CASSQSAFSLSGANVLTF
NA	TRBJ2-1	NA	TRBV28	TGTACCAGCAGTTTATTGGGGTTTAGTTCCCACAATGAGCAGTTCTTC	CTSSLLGFSSHNEQFF
NA	TRBJ2-1	NA	TRBV30	TGTGCCTGGAGTGTACTATACAATGAGCAGTTCTTC	CAWSVLYNEQFF
NA	TRBJ2-5	NA	TRBV28	TGTGCCAGCTCCGGGGGGCGCGTAGGGACCCAGTACTTC	CASSGGRVGTQYF
NA	TRBJ2-5	NA	TRBV7-9	TGTGCCAGCAGCTTGGGACAAGAGGCCCAGTACTTC	CASSLGQEAQYF